The clone carrying this T cell receptor (beta chain) was seen many times. The data originate from a study of T-cell reconstitution after alpha-beta-depleted transplantation in children. Unmatched junction bases numbered 5, after V lost 6 bases and J lost 6 bases. Per germline, CDR1 KGHSH and CDR2 LQKENI. The CDR3 length is 12 residues. Unique molecular identifiers were incorporated when the TCRbeta library was constructed. Via MiXCR, TCRdb re-called the PCR reads, giving one row per CDR3 protein. The table lists about 360,000 distinct CDR3 sequences, roughly 13% of them singletons. The chain joins TRBV18 to TRBJ2-7; 7 nucleotides match TRBD1. The sequences come from PBMCs, collected from the stem cell graft. The sequence came from a human donor who donated a stem cell graft to a child with Fanconi anemia. CDR3 DNA sequence: TGTGCCAGCTCCGGGACAGCCTCCGAGCAGTACTTC. Translated, it gives CASSGTASEQYF.